Each of the 15 T cell receptor beta chains below was sequenced from the same sample in a study of OX40 agonist ivuxolimab in advanced cancers. Generated by immunoSEQ multiplex PCR, the TCRdb table keeps only in-frame clones and is missing some. The data contain some 100,000 clones, more than 85% of them seen just once; the ten biggest clones take up 3.4%. Specimen: CD4+ or CD8+ T cells sorted from blood, collected in a trial of the OX40 agonist ivuxolimab. The receptors derive from an adult with an advanced solid tumor such as melanoma, head and neck, liver or kidney cancer.

The chain carries TRBV9 and TRBJ1-2, with D perhaps TRBD1 (6 bases). V was shortened by 1 base and J by 6 bases, with 10 bases between the two germline ends. Looked up from germline, CDR1 is SGDLS and CDR2 is YYNGEE. The CDR3 covers 13 residues. CDR3 sequence reads: CASSVNRAHGYTF. CDR3 nucleotide sequence: TGTGCCAGCAGCGTAAACAGGGCCCATGGCTACACCTTC.

For this clone: The junction does not match germline at one end; this may be a read error. The chain uses TRBV14 and TRBJ2-7, with D perhaps being TRBD1 or TRBD2 (5 bases each). CDR3 length: 12 amino acids. Germline CDR1 is SGHDN and CDR2 is FVKESK. The DNA of the CDR3 is TGTGCCAGCAGCCAGTTGGGTGTGGGACCCCTCTTC. Translated: CASSQLGVGPLF.

The chain joins TRBV9 to TRBJ2-1; D is perhaps TRBD2 (6 bases). Trimming pared 3 bases from V and 2 bases from J, leaving 15 bases between. Germline loops: CDR1 SGDLS, CDR2 YYNGEE. The CDR3 has 16 residues. This CDR3 is CASSAAAGGTYNEQFF. The CDR3 coding sequence is TGTGCCAGCAGCGCCGCGGCAGGAGGGACCTACAATGAGCAGTTCTTC.

The CDR3 loop reads CAISESDGNEQYF. The CDR3 nucleotides are TGTGCCATCAGTGAGTCGGACGGGAACGAGCAGTACTTC. The chain joins TRBV10-3 to TRBJ2-7, with D perhaps matching TRBD2 (5 bases). Germline-derived CDR1 and CDR2 are ENHRY and SYGVKD. V lost 0 bases, J lost 5 bases, and 8 bases lay in between. The CDR3 length is 13 residues.

CDR3 protein: CASSVNSGYYEQFF. The CDR3 DNA follows: TGTGCCAGCAGCGTGAATAGCGGGTATTATGAGCAGTTCTTC. The chain couples TRBV9 to TRBJ2-1; 7 bases are a match to TRBD2. The V and J ends lost 2 bases and 8 bases, in that order; junction bases with no gene match: 7. There are 14 residues in the CDR3. Germline CDR1 SGDLS, CDR2 YYNGEE. The complete variable domain, with remaining parts taken from reference TRBV9 and TRBJ2-1, reads DSGVTQTPKHLITATGQRVTLRCSPRSGDLSVYWYQQSLDQGLQFLIQYYNGEERAKGNILERFSAQQFPDLHSELNLSSLELGDSALYFCASSVNSGYYEQFFGPGTRLTVL.

V gene TRBV2 combines with J gene TRBJ2-2; D not certain. Trimming shortened V by 4 bases and J by 3 bases, and 12 bases separated the two germline ends. The CDR3 loop spans 15 amino acids. The V gene's germline CDR1 is SNHLY and CDR2 FYNNEI. The DNA of the CDR3 is TGTGCCAGCAGTGGGGTTCAACCATACACCGGGGAGCTGTTTTTT. Protein product: CASSGVQPYTGELFF.

On this clone itself: At one of its ends the junction is not consistent with the germline gene, which may arise from a read error. This rearrangement joins TRBV12-5 to TRBJ2-7; TRBD1 matches at 9 bases. The germline V gene encodes CDR1 LGHNT and CDR2 FRNRAP. CDR3 length: 12 amino acids. The CDR3 region has the DNA TGTGCTAGTGGTTTGGGGGACAGGGTAATGGAGTTC. Amino acids: CASGLGDRVMEF.

V and J are TRBV2 and TRBJ2-7; 9 nucleotides line up with TRBD2. The CDR3 loop spans 17 amino acids. V shed 2 bases, J shed 5 bases, and the junction held 13 bases outside the gene matches. Germline-derived CDR1 and CDR2 are SNHLY and FYNNEI. The CDR3 DNA reads TGTGCCAGCAGTGAATCGACTCCCCTAGCGGGGCTCCACGAGCAGTACTTC. Amino acids: CASSESTPLAGLHEQYF.

The chain is built from TRBV9 and TRBJ2-7, with D perhaps matching TRBD1 (6 bases). Deletions cut 4 bases from V and 4 bases from J, with 12 bases between. In germline, CDR1 is SGDLS, CDR2 YYNGEE. The CDR3 has 13 amino acids. CDR3 region: CASSSSTGYEQYF. As DNA, the CDR3 is TGTGCCAGCAGCTCATCGACAGGTTACGAGCAGTACTTC.

The V call is TRBV11-2, the J call TRBJ2-7; the D is unclear. The CDR3 sequence is 14 residues long. CDR1 SGHAT and CDR2 FQNNGV come from the germline V gene. Trimming removed 2 bases at V and 4 bases at J, with 12 bases between. As DNA, the CDR3 is TGTGCCAGCAGCTTAACGGGTGTTTCGTACGAGCAGTACTTC. Its protein product is CASSLTGVSYEQYF.

This chain joins TRBV4-1 and TRBJ1-2; D is uncertain. The CDR3 is 15 amino acids. Germline CDR1 MGHRA, CDR2 YSYEKL. The V end was cut by 1 base, the J end by 5 bases, with 14 bases between. The CDR3: CASSQAAGTTYGYTF. The CDR3 DNA is TGCGCCAGCAGCCAAGCGGCAGGCACCACTTATGGCTACACCTTC.

CDR3 residues: CASSLDTGRSYEQYF. The CDR3 DNA sequence: TGCGCCAGCAGCTTGGATACAGGGAGGTCCTACGAGCAGTACTTC. The genes are TRBV5-1 and TRBJ2-7, with D possibly being TRBD1 or TRBD2 (6 bases each). The CDR3 has 15 residues. Germline CDR1 SGHRS, CDR2 YFSETQ. Trimming pared 0 bases from V and 1 base from J, leaving 11 bases between.

CDR3 sequence (DNA): TGTGCCAGCAGTTTCCAGCAATCCCCCTACAATGAGCAGTTCTTC. As protein: CASSFQQSPYNEQFF. The chain recombines TRBV6-6 with TRBJ2-1; D call uncertain. This CDR3 comprises 15 residues. The germline V and J ends were trimmed by 4 bases and 2 bases, with 12 bases remaining between them. The germline gives CDR1 MNHNY, CDR2 SVGAGI (reference sequence).

The chain recombines TRBV7-7 with TRBJ2-3; 8 positions match TRBD2. Unmatched junction bases numbered 12, after V lost 2 bases and J lost 2 bases. The CDR3 runs 18 residues. Germline CDR1 SSHAT, CDR2 FNYEAQ (reference sequence). CDR3 sequence: CASSLLAGGNPPTDTQYF. The CDR3 DNA follows: TGTGCCAGCAGCTTACTGGCGGGAGGTAACCCTCCCACAGATACGCAGTATTTT.

Of note for this clone: The sample contains more than one DNA sequence encoding this CDR3. V is TRBV5-6 and J is TRBJ2-7; no firm D call. Trimming took off 0 bases at V and 0 bases at J, with 4 bases between the two ends. From germline, CDR1 is SGHDT and CDR2 YYEEEE. The CDR3 is 13 residues long. DNA of the CDR3: TGTGCCAGCAGCTTGGGGTCCTCCTACGAGCAGTACTTC. Its protein product is CASSLGSSYEQYF. The full variable domain, with the rest looked up from reference TRBV5-6 and TRBJ2-7, is DAGVTQSPTHLIKTRGQQVTLRCSPKSGHDTVSWYQQALGQGPQFIFQYYEEEERQRGNFPDRFSGHQFPNYSSELNVNALLLGDSALYLCASSLGSSYEQYFGPGTRLTVT.